This T cell receptor beta chain originates from a study of shared clonotypes between healthy human individuals. The CDR3 runs 13 residues. Germline CDR1 reads MNHEY; CDR2 reads SMNVEV (reference sequence). Trimming stripped 3 bases from V and 1 base from J, with 7 bases between. Terminally differentiated effector memory CD45RA+ cells were left out of the naive CD8 fraction, which was CD45RO-negative and positively selected for CCR7. As to this clone: This sample includes further DNA sequences coding for the same CDR3.

The protocol was immunoSEQ multiplex PCR, while the TCRdb copy is restricted to in-frame clones and leaves out a portion. The table shows 2 million or so clones, with about 95% occurring only once. This TCR was recovered from a man aged 18 to 29 in good health. The rearrangement links TRBV27 to TRBJ2-7, with a weak D call TRBD1 (6 bases). Sequenced material: naive CD8+ T cells sorted from blood. DNA for the CDR3: TGTGCCAGCAGTTTCGGACAGTCCTACGAGCAGTACTTC. It codes for CASSFGQSYEQYF.